The 14 T cell receptor beta chains listed next were all sequenced from one sample in a study of blood T cells in healthy people across ages. Alongside a J-beta primer mix, a sample-barcoded 5' primer served in a second PCR lasting about 7 to 12 cycles. TCRdb ran MiXCR on the 5' RACE reads and lists one entry per CDR3 protein. The table has fewer than 900,000 distinct CDR3 sequences, roughly 44% seen once; the top ten hold less than 25%. What was sequenced was blood. The receptors here all came from a woman between 55 and 75 years old in good health.

CDR3: CSAGQSGYNEQFF. The CDR3 bases are TGCAGTGCGGGGCAATCCGGATACAATGAGCAGTTCTTC. V is TRBV20-1 and J is TRBJ2-1; tentative D call: TRBD1 (5 bases). The CDR3 has 13 amino acids. Trimming cost V 6 bases and J 4 bases, with 13 bases left between them. Germline V lookup: CDR1 DFQATT, CDR2 SNEGSKA (reference sequence).

This clonotype was detected a few times. This chain uses TRBV6-5 with TRBJ2-3; 13 nucleotides align to TRBD2. Germline CDR1 reads MNHEY; CDR2 reads SVGAGI. Germline trimming cut 7 bases from V and 4 bases from J; bases unmatched to any gene: 5. The CDR3 runs 15 residues. CDR3: CASKGTSGTPDTQYF. For the CDR3, the DNA is TGTGCCAGCAAAGGGACTAGCGGGACCCCAGATACGCAGTATTTT.

This chain joins TRBV25-1 and TRBJ2-3; 8 bases are shared with TRBD1. Trimming took 7 bases from V and 1 from J; bases not matched to a gene: 4. Germline V gene lookup returns CDR1 MGHDK and CDR2 SYGVNS. The CDR3 runs 14 residues. The CDR3 bases are TGTGCCAGCACCATGACAGGGGGCACAGATACGCAGTATTTT. The encoded protein is CASTMTGGTDTQYF.

This clonotype was recorded once. The V gene is TRBV2, the J gene TRBJ2-7, with a weak D call TRBD1 (5 bases). CDR1 is SNHLY and CDR2 is FYNNEI in the germline V gene. The V end was cut by 6 bases, the J end by 4 bases, with 13 bases between. There are 13 residues in the CDR3. The CDR3 loop reads CASRVMTVYEQYF. CDR3 nucleotide sequence: TGTGCCAGCAGAGTAATGACAGTATACGAGCAGTACTTC.

The chain carries TRBV29-1 and TRBJ2-5, with D unclear. Per germline, CDR1 SQVTM and CDR2 ANQGSEA. CDR3 size: 13 residues. Trimming removed 0 bases from V and 1 base from J, with 6 bases in between. The CDR3 reads CSVEEVVQETQYF. CDR3 bases: TGCAGCGTTGAAGAGGTGGTCCAAGAGACCCAGTACTTC.

Comment on this clonotype: One end of the junction fails to match germline, which may point to a read error. J is TRBJ1-2 and V is TRBV18, with a weak D call TRBD1 (6 bases). CDR1 and CDR2 from the germline V gene are KGHSH and LQKENI. This CDR3 is built from 14 residues. The CDR3 here is CASSPAGQNCGYTF. The CDR3 nucleotides are TGTGCCAGCTCACCAGCCGGACAGAACTGTGGCTACACCTTC.

V and J are TRBV12-3 or TRBV12-4 and TRBJ1-2; 9 bases match TRBD1. The CDR3 has 17 amino acids. After removal of 6 bases from V and 4 bases from J, the junction contained 15 bases not matched to a gene. CDR3 amino acids: CASSGHGTGRSGYGYTF. Here the CDR3 DNA reads TGTGCCAGCAGCGGACACGGGACAGGGAGATCCGGCTATGGCTACACCTTC.

Only a few counts were recorded for this clonotype. V and J are TRBV3-1 and TRBJ2-7; D not resolved. CDR1 LGHDT and CDR2 YNNKEL come from the germline V gene (reference sequence). The CDR3 runs 16 residues. The V end lost 4 bases, the J end lost 1 base, and 17 bases lay between the germline ends. The CDR3 region is CASSPPDSYASYEQYF. The DNA for the CDR3 is TGTGCCAGCAGCCCTCCCGACTCCTACGCATCCTACGAGCAGTACTTC.

This clonotype was observed many times. The J gene is TRBJ2-5, the V gene TRBV20-1; 8 positions agree with TRBD2. V shed 1 base and J 2 bases; nucleotides not matched to a gene: 6. The CDR3 has 15 amino acids. CDR1 is DFQATT and CDR2 is SNEGSKA in the germline V gene (reference sequence). CDR3 sequence (DNA): TGCAGTGCTAGAGCCCTAGCGGGCGGACAAGAGACCCAGTACTTC. This encodes CSARALAGGQETQYF.

This chain uses TRBV10-3 with TRBJ1-4, with TRBD1 matching 8 bases. The CDR3 is 15 residues long. V was clipped by 0 bases and J by 8 bases; unmatched bases: 5. Germline values: CDR1 ENHRY, CDR2 SYGVKD. As DNA, the CDR3 is TGTGCCATCAGTGAGTCGCAGGGGGCGAGAGAAAAACTGTTTTTT. Its translation is CAISESQGAREKLFF.

CDR3 sequence reads: CSAGGLAGYNEQFF. The CDR3 DNA reads as TGCAGTGCTGGGGGACTAGCGGGTTACAATGAGCAGTTCTTC. This chain links TRBV20-1 with TRBJ2-1, with TRBD2 identical over 12 bases. Per the germline V gene, CDR1 is DFQATT and CDR2 is SNEGSKA (reference sequence). The CDR3 consists of 14 residues. The V and J ends lost 5 bases and 4 bases, in that order; junction bases with no gene match: 3.

The chain has TRBV13 and TRBJ1-1; possibly TRBD1 for D (5 bases). Germline V gives CDR1 PRHDT, CDR2 FYEKMQ (reference sequence). This CDR3 has 15 residues. Trimming took off 3 bases at V and 0 bases at J, with 11 bases between the two ends. Here the CDR3 DNA reads TGTGCCAGCAGCTTCTTAGGGGTGATGAACACTGAAGCTTTCTTT. Translated: CASSFLGVMNTEAFF.

This clonotype was seen repeatedly, ten times or more. The CDR3 DNA is TGTGCCAGCAGCGCCCAGGGTAACTCCTACAATGAGCAGTTCTTC. Translation: CASSAQGNSYNEQFF. This chain uses TRBV9 with TRBJ2-1; tentatively, D is TRBD1 (5 bases). Germline V gives CDR1 SGDLS, CDR2 YYNGEE. Trimming left V 3 bases short and J 0 bases short, with 10 bases between. The CDR3 runs 15 residues.

The V gene is TRBV27, the J gene TRBJ1-5; D gene uncertain. This CDR3 is built from 13 residues. Germline CDR1 MNHEY, CDR2 SMNVEV (reference sequence). The germline V and J ends were trimmed by 1 base and 7 bases, with 8 bases remaining between them. The CDR3: CASSLFRGQPQHF. The CDR3 DNA is TGTGCCAGCAGTTTATTCCGGGGACAGCCCCAGCATTTT.